This T cell receptor beta chain derives from a study of T-cell reconstitution after alpha-beta-depleted transplantation in children. General study points: Reported findings indicate that, about two months after transplant, alpha-beta T cells came from several hundred expanded clones, which were derived from non-depleted graft cells. One year post-transplant, T-cell counts and diversity were largely derived from T cells produced anew.

The CDR3 extends over 17 amino acids. The J segment lost 2 bases and the V segment lost 3 bases, leaving 15 bases of the junction unmatched. Germline-derived CDR1 and CDR2 are DFQATT and SNEGSKA (reference sequence). Preparation of the TCRbeta library involved a method that used unique molecular identifiers. MiXCR, run by TCRdb on the PCR reads, gives a single entry per CDR3 protein. The sample yields around 45,000 distinct CDR3 sequences, about 47% seen once. As to this clonotype: Its antigen remains unknown.

This sample comprised peripheral blood, obtained before TCRalphabeta/CD19-depleted stem cell transplant. The source of this sequence is a boy in the first two years of life with SCID, due to receive a stem cell transplant. The rearrangement links TRBV20-1 to TRBJ2-7, with TRBD2 identical over 8 bases. The CDR3 loop reads CSASRPGSSGSTYEQYF. The CDR3 DNA is TGCAGTGCTAGCCGTCCGGGTTCTAGCGGGTCTACCTACGAGCAGTACTTC.